The 8 T cell receptor beta chains listed next were all sequenced from one sample in a study of blood T cell repertoires in COVID-19 (dated by TCRdb to the early 2020s). Libraries were constructed by the immunoSEQ multiplex PCR assay. Imported from immuneACCESS, the table was reduced by TCRdb to in-frame sequences with V and J called. These copies leave out some clones; in studies compared against another copy, an unresolved V gene accounts for under half, and the cause of the remainder is not known. The sample table shows tens of thousands of clones, and roughly 80% are seen once. Of the sample, approximately 51% falls within the top ten clones. Sequencing was performed on peripheral blood. The receptors derive from a human donor in a cohort sampled during active COVID-19.

The chain recombines TRBV5-6 with TRBJ2-7; possible D gene TRBD2, 5 bases. V lost 0 bases and J 4 bases, leaving 8 bases between the germline ends. This CDR3 spans 13 amino acids. Germline V CDR1 and CDR2: SGHDT, YYEEEE. CDR3 DNA sequence: TGTGCCAGCAGCTTGGCCCGAGGGTACGAGCAGTACTTC. As protein: CASSLARGYEQYF.

This chain connects TRBV29-1 to TRBJ2-1, with 10 bases lining up with TRBD2. Germline trimming cut 2 bases from V and 6 bases from J; bases unmatched to any gene: 4. CDR3 length equals 14 residues. Germline-derived CDR1 and CDR2 are SQVTM and ANQGSEA. The DNA for the CDR3 is TGCAGCGTTGAATCTAGCGGGAGTTTCAATGAGCAGTTCTTC. As protein: CSVESSGSFNEQFF.

This chain links TRBV2 with TRBJ2-2; 8 bases map to TRBD1. CDR3 length equals 15 residues. V shed 8 bases and J 0 bases; nucleotides not matched to a gene: 5. Germline V gene data show CDR1 as SNHLY and CDR2 as FYNNEI. The CDR3 coding sequence is TGTGCCAGCCTCCGACAGGGGACGAACACCGGGGAGCTGTTTTTT. It yields the protein CASLRQGTNTGELFF.

The chain uses TRBV29-1 and TRBJ1-3; 9 bases align to TRBD1. J gave up 9 bases and V 8 bases, and 11 bases lay outside the gene matches. The CDR3 contains 13 residues. Germline CDR1 SQVTM, CDR2 ANQGSEA. This CDR3 reads CSIGTGLGSTIYF. The DNA of the CDR3 is TGCAGCATTGGGACAGGGCTTGGGAGCACCATATATTTT.

The V call is TRBV29-1, the J call TRBJ1-2; 12 nucleotides agree with TRBD1. Germline V gene lookup returns CDR1 SQVTM and CDR2 ANQGSEA. V lost 3 bases to trimming and J lost 6 bases; unmatched junction nucleotides: 8. This CDR3 spans 15 amino acids. The CDR3 sequence: CSVDGTGGAENGYTF. CDR3 coding DNA: TGCAGCGTTGATGGGACAGGGGGCGCTGAGAATGGCTACACCTTC.

J is TRBJ2-3 and V is TRBV5-1, with D possibly TRBD1 on 5 matching bases. CDR1 is SGHRS, CDR2 YFSETQ, per germline. CDR3 length: 15 amino acids. V lost 0 bases to trimming and J lost 2 bases, with 10 bases between them. CDR3 loop: CASSLEGHPTDTQYF. CDR3 nucleotide sequence: TGCGCCAGCAGCTTGGAAGGACATCCCACAGATACGCAGTATTTT.

The V and J genes are TRBV7-6 and TRBJ1-5; D may be TRBD1 (5 bases). The CDR3 runs 16 residues. CDR1 is SGHVS and CDR2 is FNYEAQ in the germline V gene. V lost 5 bases, J lost 2 bases, and 16 bases lay in between. CDR3 DNA: TGTGCCAGCAGCCAGCACACCCAGGGTCGCAATCAGCCCCAGCATTTT. This sequence encodes CASSQHTQGRNQPQHF.

The rearrangement uses TRBV29-1 and TRBJ2-1, with 10 bases fitting TRBD1. Germline CDR1 SQVTM, CDR2 ANQGSEA. The CDR3 has 14 amino acids. V was pared by 6 bases and J by 8 bases, with 10 bases of the junction left unmatched. The CDR3 here is CSVVDRGRSHEQFF. CDR3 coding DNA: TGCAGCGTGGTTGACAGGGGGCGTAGCCATGAGCAGTTCTTC.